This record concerns one T cell receptor (beta chain) sequence. Its antigen remains unidentified. This entry comes from a study of cytomegalovirus exposure and HLA in healthy donors. Findings and limits, study-wide: As a later analysis showed, a missense DCLRE1C variant was linked to trimming of TCR beta V- and J-genes.

Both 60 Vbeta primers and 13 Jbeta primers went into the PCR. TCRdb's copy holds only in-frame clones and misses some; the assay was immunoSEQ multiplex PCR. The table lists some 85,000 clones, 76% of them singletons, with roughly 1.5% in the top ten. J was trimmed by 1 base and V by 3 bases; bases with no gene match: 2. This CDR3 contains 14 residues. The germline CDR1 and CDR2 sequences are SGHAT and FQNNGV. This TCR was recovered from a male donor in good health and CMV-seronegative. The sample taken for sequencing was PBMCs. The rearrangement uses TRBV11-2 and TRBJ1-1; TRBD1 aligns across 7 bases. CDR3 in amino acids: CASSFAGGNTEAFF. The CDR3 DNA reads TGTGCCAGCAGCTTCGCAGGGGGGAACACTGAAGCTTTCTTT.